A single sample gave rise to the 12 T cell receptor beta chains below, sequenced in a study of T cells after somatic rescue of genetic block (dated by TCRdb to 2020 to 2022). Library construction relied on the immunoSEQ multiplex PCR assay. TCRdb holds this immuneACCESS table with in-frame rearrangements only. Some clones are missing; in checked studies, unresolved V genes explain under half, and the rest has no known cause. The sample table lists more than 13,000 clones, about 70% of them with a count of one. The top ten clonotypes cover 25% to 35% of the sample. The sequenced material came from peripheral blood mononuclear cells (PBMCs). The receptors shown here come from a man between 18 and 29 years old.

The chain joins TRBV27 to TRBJ1-6, with 7 bases aligning to TRBD1. Trimming removed 3 bases from V and 11 bases from J; junction bases left unmatched: 7. This CDR3 comprises 14 residues. Germline loops: CDR1 MNHEY, CDR2 SMNVEV (reference sequence). CDR3 sequence: CASSLGAGGTPLHF. The DNA of the CDR3 is TGTGCCAGCAGTTTGGGGGCAGGGGGGACACCCCTCCACTTT.

This chain connects TRBV28 to TRBJ1-2; 12 nucleotides align to TRBD1. CDR1 and CDR2 (germline): MDHEN, SYDVKM. This CDR3 is 18 amino acids long. J was trimmed by 4 bases and V by 1 base; bases with no gene match: 10. For the CDR3, the DNA is TGTGCCAGCAGTTTATTCGGGACAGGGGGCATTTCTCGCTATGGCTACACCTTC. It is translated as CASSLFGTGGISRYGYTF.

The chain links TRBV9 to TRBJ1-6; 7 positions agree with TRBD1. V gave up 1 base and J gave up 9 bases; unmatched junction bases: 7. Germline CDR1 and CDR2: SGDLS and YYNGEE. The CDR3 totals 15 residues. This CDR3 is CASSVLGQAGSPLHF. CDR3 nucleotide sequence: TGTGCCAGCAGCGTACTAGGACAGGCGGGTTCACCCCTCCACTTT.

This clone was seen a few times. At one end, the junction sequence differs from germline, possibly due to a read error. The genes are TRBV30 and TRBJ1-2, with a possible D match to TRBD1 (5 bases). Germline V lookup: CDR1 GTSNPN, CDR2 SVGIG (reference sequence). The CDR3 runs to 13 residues. The CDR3 region has the DNA TGTGCCTGGAGTTTGCAGGGATCCTATAGCTACACCTTC. Its protein is CAWSLQGSYSYTF.

The rearrangement links TRBV7-9 to TRBJ2-1, with 10 bases lining up with TRBD2. V was clipped by 5 bases and J by 7 bases; unmatched bases: 8. The CDR3 extends over 15 amino acids. CDR1 is SEHNR, CDR2 FQNEAQ, per germline (reference sequence). CDR3 DNA sequence: TGTGCCAGCAGCCAGGGCACTAGCGGGATAAATGAGCAGTTCTTC. Translating it yields CASSQGTSGINEQFF.

The chain joins TRBV5-1 to TRBJ2-1, with unresolved D. CDR3 length equals 15 residues. Germline CDR1 is SGHRS and CDR2 is YFSETQ. V dropped 0 bases and J dropped 4 bases, with 11 bases sitting between them. The CDR3 is CASSLVQNRYNEQFF. The CDR3 coding sequence is TGCGCCAGCAGCTTGGTACAGAACCGTTACAATGAGCAGTTCTTC.

The V gene is TRBV7-2, the J gene TRBJ1-6; 8 bases fit TRBD1. This CDR3 has 13 residues. Germline V gene lookup returns CDR1 SGHTA and CDR2 FQGNSA. With V trimmed by 5 bases and J by 11 bases, 5 bases remained unmatched. This CDR3 is CASSPRTGPPLHF. CDR3 DNA: TGTGCCAGCAGCCCTCGGACAGGGCCACCCCTCCACTTT. The whole variable domain, filled in from reference TRBV7-2 and TRBJ1-6, reads GAGVSQSPSNKVTEKGKDVELRCDPISGHTALYWYRQSLGQGLEFLIYFQGNSAPDKSGLPSDRFSAERTGGSVSTLTIQRTQQEDSAVYLCASSPRTGPPLHFGNGTRLTVT.

The rearrangement joins TRBV18 to TRBJ1-1; 7 bases are a match to TRBD1. Germline CDR1 is KGHSH and CDR2 is LQKENI. With 2 bases clipped from V and 5 bases from J, the junction kept 5 bases outside the gene matches. This CDR3 is 14 amino acids long. The CDR3 region has the DNA TGTGCCAGCTCACCAATGAGGGGGCCGACTGAAGCTTTCTTT. This sequence encodes CASSPMRGPTEAFF.

The gene calls are TRBV4-1 and TRBJ2-7; TRBD1 aligns across 8 bases. The CDR3 spans 15 residues. CDR1 and CDR2 (germline): MGHRA, YSYEKL. Germline trimming cut 5 bases from V and 0 bases from J; bases unmatched to any gene: 6. The CDR3 DNA reads as TGCGCCAGCAGCTTCCGGGACAGGCGCTCCTACGAGCAGTACTTC. Translated, it gives CASSFRDRRSYEQYF.

V usage is TRBV7-6 and J usage is TRBJ2-5; D may be TRBD2 (6 bases). The CDR3 totals 16 residues. Trimming left V 3 bases short and J 3 bases short, with 17 bases between. Germline CDR1 is SGHVS and CDR2 is FNYEAQ. CDR3 DNA sequence: TGTGCCAGCAGCTTTCATGGCGGGGCCCCCGAAGAGACCCAGTACTTC. The encoded protein is CASSFHGGAPEETQYF.

The chain is built from TRBV28 and TRBJ1-2, with 8 bases aligning to TRBD1. Germline CDR1 MDHEN, CDR2 SYDVKM. V lost 6 bases to trimming and J lost 6 bases; unmatched junction nucleotides: 12. The CDR3 consists of 15 residues. The CDR3 is CASSNGRTGRNGYTF. For the CDR3, the DNA is TGTGCCAGCAGCAACGGGCGGACAGGGAGGAATGGCTACACCTTC.

V is TRBV5-1 and J is TRBJ2-5; no firm D call. Trimming cost V 4 bases and J 1 base, with 8 bases left between them. Per germline, CDR1 SGHRS and CDR2 YFSETQ. This CDR3 is 13 amino acids long. This CDR3 is CASSHNLQETQYF. Written as DNA, the CDR3 is TGCGCCAGCAGCCACAATCTCCAAGAGACCCAGTACTTC.